These 28 T cell receptor beta chains share one sample of origin, sequenced in a study of blood T cell repertoires in COVID-19. Profiled with immunoSEQ multiplex PCR; TCRdb holds only in-frame clones, not every one. Altogether under 200,000 clones are present, 70% to 90% being singletons, with the ten largest covering about a fifth. Source material: peripheral blood. Every receptor here comes from a man aged 55-75 years with active or convalescent COVID-19.

The chain carries TRBV29-1 and TRBJ1-5; no firm D call. The CDR3 is 13 amino acids. Germline assignment: CDR1 SQVTM and CDR2 ANQGSEA. V lost 4 bases to trimming and J lost 0 bases, with 7 bases between them. CDR3 sequence: CSVADNSNQPQHF. As DNA, the CDR3 is TGCAGCGTTGCAGATAATAGCAATCAGCCCCAGCATTTT.

This clone was seen only once. The chain uses TRBV5-4 and TRBJ2-6, with 7 bases fitting TRBD1. V trimming: 0 bases; J trimming: 0 bases; junction bases outside the gene matches: 9. The CDR3 is made up of 19 amino acids. The germline gives CDR1 SGHNT, CDR2 YYREEE (reference sequence). CDR3 sequence reads: CASSLEGTVRGSGANVLTF. In DNA form, the CDR3 reads TGTGCCAGCAGCTTGGAGGGGACAGTTCGAGGCTCTGGGGCCAACGTCCTGACTTTC. The whole variable domain, remainder taken from reference TRBV5-4 and TRBJ2-6, is ETGVTQSPTHLIKTRGQQVTLRCSSQSGHNTVSWYQQALGQGPQFIFQYYREEENGRGNFPPRFSGLQFPNYSSELNVNALELDDSALYLCASSLEGTVRGSGANVLTFGAGSRLTVL.

The V gene is TRBV7-9, the J gene TRBJ1-4; D is unclear. In germline, CDR1 is SEHNR, CDR2 FQNEAQ (reference sequence). The CDR3 sequence is 14 residues long. Trimming removed 4 bases at V and 0 bases at J, with 6 bases between. DNA for the CDR3: TGTGCCAGCAGCTCACAGTCAACTAATGAAAAACTGTTTTTT. It specifies CASSSQSTNEKLFF.

This clone was observed a handful of times. The rearrangement links TRBV2 to TRBJ2-7; 16 bases are a match to TRBD2. The V and J ends lost 6 bases and 5 bases, in that order; junction bases with no gene match: 13. From germline, CDR1 is SNHLY and CDR2 FYNNEI. The CDR3 has 18 residues. CDR3 nucleotides: TGTGCCAGCAGCCAGGGACTAGCGGGGGGGCGGATTTCAGACGAGCAGTACTTC. Translating it yields CASSQGLAGGRISDEQYF.

J is TRBJ1-2 and V is TRBV7-8, with D perhaps TRBD1 (5 bases). In germline, CDR1 is SGHVS, CDR2 FQNEAQ. V was shortened by 1 base and J by 8 bases, with 17 bases between the two germline ends. The CDR3 consists of 15 residues. This CDR3 reads CASSLVAGHTGGYTF. The CDR3 DNA is TGTGCCAGCAGCTTAGTTGCGGGGCACACGGGGGGCTACACCTTC. Full variable domain (rest looked up from reference TRBV7-8 and TRBJ1-2): GAGVSQSPRYKVAKRGQDVALRCDPISGHVSLFWYQQALGQGPEFLTYFQNEAQLDKSGLPSDRFFAERPEGSVSTLKIQRTQQEDSAVYLCASSLVAGHTGGYTFGSGTRLTVV.

This chain uses TRBV2 with TRBJ1-1; D gene uncertain. Germline V gene lookup returns CDR1 SNHLY and CDR2 FYNNEI. Trimming stripped 4 bases from V and 5 bases from J, with 5 bases between. CDR3 size: 11 residues. The DNA of the CDR3 is TGTGCCAGCAGTGCGGAGACTGAAGCTTTCTTT. It codes for CASSAETEAFF.

This chain joins TRBV18 and TRBJ1-5; D is possibly TRBD1 (5 bases). The germline V and J ends were trimmed by 3 bases and 1 base, with 13 bases remaining between them. In germline, CDR1 is KGHSH, CDR2 LQKENI. CDR3 length: 16 residues. The CDR3 is CASSPSGYQSNQPQHF. The CDR3 bases are TGTGCCAGCTCACCGTCAGGGTACCAGAGCAATCAGCCCCAGCATTTT. The full variable domain, its missing parts supplied by reference TRBV18 and TRBJ1-5, is NAGVMQNPRHLVRRRGQEARLRCSPMKGHSHVYWYRQLPEEGLKFMVYLQKENIIDESGMPKERFSAEFPKEGPSILRIQQVVRGDSAAYFCASSPSGYQSNQPQHFGDGTRLSIL.

Written as DNA, the CDR3 is TGTGCCAGCAGCTCGACTCCCGGGGCCGGGGAGCTGTTTTTT. This gives the protein CASSSTPGAGELFF. The rearrangement uses TRBV7-3 and TRBJ2-2, with D possibly matching TRBD2 (5 bases). The V gene's germline CDR1 is SGHTA and CDR2 FQGTGA. CDR3 length equals 14 residues. V was shortened by 4 bases and J by 6 bases, with 12 bases between the two germline ends.

This clone was observed once. The J gene is TRBJ1-3, the V gene TRBV9, with 7 bases fitting TRBD1. Germline CDR1 is SGDLS and CDR2 is YYNGEE. Germline trimming cut 3 bases from V and 2 bases from J; bases unmatched to any gene: 8. The CDR3 runs to 16 residues. CDR3 coding DNA: TGTGCCAGCAGCGCCCCGACAGGGTTTACTGGAAACACCATATATTTT. This codes for CASSAPTGFTGNTIYF.

The chain uses TRBV2 and TRBJ1-5, with TRBD1 matching over 8 bases. Per germline, CDR1 SNHLY and CDR2 FYNNEI. Trimming at V came to 8 bases and at J to 7 bases, leaving 10 bases not matched to a gene. This CDR3 contains 14 residues. CDR3: CASSFAGGRQPQHF. Written as DNA, the CDR3 is TGTGCCAGCTCCTTCGCAGGGGGCCGGCAGCCCCAGCATTTT.

In its sample, this clone was seen a few times. The chain employs TRBV6-6 and TRBJ1-1; D gene ambiguous. This CDR3 region has 15 residues. CDR1 is MNHNY, CDR2 SVGAGI, per germline (reference sequence). V lost 2 bases and J lost 2, with 12 bases in between. The CDR3 here is CASSYGGGLNTEAFF. The CDR3 DNA sequence: TGTGCCAGCAGTTACGGAGGAGGTTTAAACACTGAAGCTTTCTTT.

This chain uses TRBV7-3 with TRBJ2-3; TRBD1 matches at 8 bases. Germline V lookup: CDR1 SGHTA, CDR2 FQGTGA. V gave up 2 bases and J gave up 0 bases; unmatched junction bases: 1. This CDR3 region has 15 residues. CDR3 sequence reads: CASSLQGASTDTQYF. CDR3 in DNA: TGTGCCAGCAGCTTACAGGGGGCAAGCACAGATACGCAGTATTTT.

The chain recombines TRBV30 with TRBJ1-4; tentatively, D is TRBD1 (6 bases). The CDR3 extends over 14 amino acids. The germline V and J ends were trimmed by 6 bases and 3 bases, with 14 bases remaining between them. CDR1 is GTSNPN and CDR2 is SVGIG in the germline V gene (reference sequence). CDR3 loop: CACKPTGANEKLFF. The CDR3 DNA reads TGTGCCTGCAAACCGACAGGAGCTAATGAAAAACTGTTTTTT.

The chain links TRBV7-9 to TRBJ1-3; D unclear. V shed 1 base and J shed 0 bases, with 7 bases lying between them. Germline loops: CDR1 SEHNR, CDR2 FQNEAQ (reference sequence). The CDR3 is 15 amino acids. The CDR3 DNA reads as TGTGCCAGCAGCTTAGATGCTAGCTCTGGAAACACCATATATTTT. This gives the protein CASSLDASSGNTIYF.

The chain links TRBV11-2 to TRBJ1-6, with D possibly being TRBD1 (6 bases). Germline loops: CDR1 SGHAT, CDR2 FQNNGV. V was pared by 5 bases and J by 14 bases, with 13 bases between. This CDR3 contains 12 residues. The CDR3 DNA reads as TGTGCCAGCAGCCCCGGGGGGCCAACCCTCCACTTT. Translating gives CASSPGGPTLHF.

The chain links TRBV9 to TRBJ2-7; tentative D call: TRBD1 (5 bases). The CDR3 covers 14 residues. CDR1 SGDLS and CDR2 YYNGEE come from the germline V gene. The V end was cut by 3 bases, the J end by 6 bases, with 16 bases between. The CDR3: CASSGQGYGSEQYF. CDR3 bases: TGTGCCAGCAGCGGCCAGGGTTATGGCTCCGAGCAGTACTTC.

Only a few counts were recorded for this clone. This sequence joins TRBV10-3 and TRBJ2-1, with 9 positions matching TRBD2. This CDR3 spans 16 amino acids. Germline V lookup: CDR1 ENHRY, CDR2 SYGVKD. The ends lost 6 bases at V and 3 bases at J; junction bases unmatched: 9. The CDR3 loop reads CAISPSSGDRYNEQFF. The CDR3, as DNA: TGTGCCATCAGCCCATCTAGCGGGGACCGCTACAATGAGCAGTTCTTC.

This chain links TRBV15 with TRBJ1-6; 7 bases map to TRBD1. Germline lookup yields CDR1 LNHNV and CDR2 YYDKDF (reference sequence). V lost 5 bases and J lost 7; bases outside the gene matches: 8. The length of the CDR3 is 15 residues. CDR3 in amino acids: CATSDPSRGNSPLHF. The DNA for the CDR3 is TGTGCCACCAGCGACCCGAGCAGGGGGAATTCACCCCTCCACTTT.

This rearrangement joins TRBV16 to TRBJ2-3, with D possibly matching TRBD1 (6 bases). Trimming left V 8 bases short and J 8 bases short, with 14 bases between. The germline V gene has CDR1 KGHSY and CDR2 FQNENV. The CDR3 has 12 amino acids. The CDR3 here is CASGPLQGTQYF. CDR3 coding DNA: TGTGCCAGCGGCCCCCTACAGGGTACGCAGTATTTT.

The gene calls are TRBV7-9 and TRBJ2-6; 8 positions match TRBD1. CDR1 and CDR2 from the germline V gene are SEHNR and FQNEAQ (reference sequence). After removal of 6 bases from V and 4 bases from J, the junction contained 17 bases not matched to a gene. The CDR3 covers 19 residues. Written as DNA, the CDR3 is TGTGCCAGCAGAGGTCTGAGGGGACAGGACCAATTAGGGGCCAACGTCCTGACTTTC. As protein: CASRGLRGQDQLGANVLTF.

The gene calls are TRBV25-1 and TRBJ2-1, with a possible D match to TRBD1 (6 bases). V was pared by 5 bases and J by 4 bases, with 12 bases between. The CDR3 consists of 14 residues. In germline, CDR1 is MGHDK, CDR2 SYGVNS. CDR3 nucleotide sequence: TGTGCCAGCAGTCACTTAACAGGGTACAATGAGCAGTTCTTC. As protein: CASSHLTGYNEQFF.

The genes are TRBV20-1 and TRBJ2-3, with 8 bases identical to TRBD2. The ends lost 6 bases at V and 7 bases at J; junction bases unmatched: 3. Looked up from germline, CDR1 is DFQATT and CDR2 is SNEGSKA (reference sequence). The CDR3 totals 11 residues. This CDR3 reads CSATSGNTQYF. The CDR3 DNA sequence: TGCAGTGCAACTAGCGGAAATACGCAGTATTTT.

The chain carries TRBV3-1 (or the pseudogene TRBV3-2) and TRBJ1-2; D unclear. The CDR3 length is 15 residues. CDR1 LGHDT and CDR2 YNNKEL come from the germline V gene (reference sequence). V lost 1 base to trimming and J lost 6 bases, with 15 bases between them. CDR3 region: CASSQGTSSFHGYTF. The CDR3 DNA sequence: TGTGCCAGCAGCCAAGGAACCAGTTCTTTCCATGGCTACACCTTC.

This clone was seen just once. This rearrangement joins TRBV30 to TRBJ1-5; 10 nucleotides match TRBD1. The germline gives CDR1 GTSNPN, CDR2 SVGIG (reference sequence). V trimming: 1 base; J trimming: 1 base; junction bases outside the gene matches: 1. The CDR3 runs to 15 residues. The CDR3 DNA reads TGTGCCTGGAGTGGGGGACAGGGGAGCAATCAGCCCCAGCATTTT. Its protein product is CAWSGGQGSNQPQHF. Full variable domain (missing parts from reference TRBV30 and TRBJ1-5): SQTIHQWPATLVQPVGSPLSLECTVEGTSNPNLYWYRQAAGRGLQLLFYSVGIGQISSEVPQNLSASRPQDRQFILSSKKLLLSDSGFYLCAWSGGQGSNQPQHFGDGTRLSIL.

The V call is TRBV5-6, the J call TRBJ1-2; D is unresolved. Looked up from germline, CDR1 is SGHDT and CDR2 is YYEEEE. CDR3 length: 13 amino acids. Trimming stripped 1 base from V and 8 bases from J, with 12 bases between. Written as DNA, the CDR3 is TGTGCCAGCAGCTTGTCACAGACTAAGGGCTACACCTTC. Amino acid sequence: CASSLSQTKGYTF.

This chain links TRBV9 with TRBJ2-2; the match to TRBD1 covers 10 bases. The CDR3 has 15 amino acids. V dropped 3 bases and J dropped 6; count of bases not matched to a gene: 5. The germline V gene has CDR1 SGDLS and CDR2 YYNGEE. The CDR3 DNA reads as TGTGCCAGCAGCGCGGGACAGGGGATCTCCGGGGAGCTGTTTTTT. It encodes CASSAGQGISGELFF.

The chain is built from TRBV6-5 and TRBJ1-5; D might be TRBD1 (5 bases). Germline CDR1 and CDR2: MNHEY and SVGAGI. The V gene lost 6 bases and the J gene lost 15 bases, with 21 bases spanning the gap. The CDR3 runs 13 residues. DNA for the CDR3: TGTGCCAGCAGCTCAACTATCAGGGTTTCCGGGCATTTT. Its translation is CASSSTIRVSGHF.

The V and J genes are TRBV4-1 and TRBJ1-6, with TRBD1 as a possible D gene (6 bases). CDR1 MGHRA and CDR2 YSYEKL come from the germline V gene. This CDR3 comprises 18 residues. The V end was cut by 1 base, the J end by 5 bases, with 18 bases between. The CDR3 DNA reads TGCGCCAGCAGCCAAGCCAAGGATAGGGGGATAAATAATTCACCCCTCCACTTT. Translation gives CASSQAKDRGINNSPLHF.